This is a list of T cell receptor beta chains from one sample in a study of T cells expressing NK-cell markers. After re-calling the 5' RACE reads, TCRdb lists one entry per CDR3 protein, DNA absent. This listing includes about 260,000 distinct CDR3 sequences. Sequencing was carried out using blood T cells: a sorted CD56 or NKG2C T cell subset, CD4+ or CD8+ T cells, or bulk PBMC T cells (not recorded which). The receptor set was obtained from a woman between 18 and 75 years old in good health. Each CDR3 is given with its conserved first and last residue.

v_gene	len	j_gene	CDR3aa
TRBV5-5	14	TRBJ1-1	CASSLGPRNTEAFF
TRBV7-2	16	TRBJ2-2	CASSLVASGNTGELFF
TRBV7-3	13	TRBJ1-1	CASSLTKNTEAFF
TRBV7-2	12	TRBJ2-5	CASNQLGETQYF
TRBV20-1	11	TRBJ1-1	CSARSDLQAFF
TRBV11-2	13	TRBJ2-1	CASSLVREGEQFF
TRBV7-2	15	TRBJ1-3	CASSPKGSSGNTIYF
TRBV12-3/TRBV12-4	14	TRBJ1-1	CASSYQGSNTEAFF
TRBV14	15	TRBJ1-3	CASSQRPIAGNTIYF
TRBV6-2/TRBV6-3	18	TRBJ1-2	CASSSSRRGQGPNYGYTF
TRBV29-1	16	TRBJ2-1	CSVEDPSGLAGNEQFF
TRBV6-5	15	TRBJ2-3	CASSYGQGGRDTQYF
TRBV12-3/TRBV12-4	14	TRBJ2-5	CASQSWGRGETQYF
TRBV20-1	15	TRBJ2-3	CSAPLGWGLTDTQYF
TRBV12-3/TRBV12-4	14	TRBJ2-1	CASTLTSGSAEQFF
TRBV29-1	12	TRBJ2-1	CSVEGRPQVQFF
TRBV4-3	12	TRBJ2-3	CASSQGWDTQYF
TRBV7-7	15	TRBJ1-1	CASSPGDLRGTEAFF
TRBV4-1	16	TRBJ1-6	CASSHEQGRFGSPLHF
TRBV5-1	20	TRBJ2-6	CASSLEALVFRGYGANVLTF
TRBV29-1	13	TRBJ1-1	CSVHGRVGTEAFF
TRBV19	15	TRBJ2-1	CASTEREANYNEQFF
TRBV2	14	TRBJ2-1	CASQGGAEGDEQFF
TRBV12-3/TRBV12-4	12	TRBJ2-2	CASSLTPGELFF
TRBV5-1	16	TRBJ1-3	CASSYSSSRYGNTIYF